This entry describes one T cell receptor beta chain. The antigen is not known. Trimming took 8 bases from V and 3 from J, leaving 16 bases between them. Looked up from germline, CDR1 is SEHNR and CDR2 is FQNEAQ (reference sequence). The CDR3 extends over 15 amino acids. TCRdb re-called the 5' RACE reads with MiXCR, one entry per CDR3 protein. Among more than 450,000 distinct CDR3 sequences listed, over 15% were seen once. This sample is part of a study of T-cell memory formation after mild COVID-19. Study-level findings and limits: Within pre-infection memory, some responding clones were found, suggesting cross-reactive memory joined.

The genes are TRBV7-9 and TRBJ1-4, with D possibly being TRBD1 (5 bases). The sequencing input was PBMCs or a T cell subset sorted from them (not recorded which). This TCR was recovered from an adult woman who had mild COVID-19 (a few samples of this study predate the infection). Cell type and time point are not known. The CDR3 reads CASGMPGSANEKLFF. The CDR3 coding sequence is TGTGCCAGCGGGATGCCAGGGTCCGCTAATGAAAAACTGTTTTTT. Full variable domain (rest looked up from reference TRBV7-9 and TRBJ1-4): DTGVSQNPRHKITKRGQNVTFRCDPISEHNRLYWYRQTLGQGPEFLTYFQNEAQLEKSRLLSDRFSAERPKGSFSTLEIQRTEQGDSAMYLCASGMPGSANEKLFFGSGTQLSVL.